These T cell receptor beta chains were read from a single sample in a study of patients and donors after allogeneic stem cell transplantation. TCRdb analysed the RT-PCR reads with MiXCR anew, one entry per CDR3 protein. The profile shows about 19,000 distinct CDR3 sequences, about 5% of them singletons. Input material: blood, either unsorted or a sorted T cell fraction (not recorded which). The receptor source for this set is a human donor who was either an allogeneic HSCT recipient or a stem cell or donor lymphocyte infusion donor (not recorded which). It is not recorded whose cells these are; they may come from a transplant donor. Each CDR3 is given with its conserved first and last residue. Each record gives: J gene, V gene, CDR3 protein.

J: TRBJ1-2; V: TRBV11-1; CDR3: CASSFQGNYGYTF
J: TRBJ2-1; V: TRBV4-1; CDR3: CASSPQGALYNEQFF
J: TRBJ2-2; V: TRBV6-5; CDR3: CASSYGGEGSGTGELFF
J: TRBJ1-6; V: TRBV5-1; CDR3: CASSLATGRKDSPLHF
J: TRBJ1-5; V: TRBV21-1; CDR3: CASSKEDRGSNQPQHF
J: TRBJ2-1; V: TRBV3-1; CDR3: CASSQLEGANEQFF
J: TRBJ1-1; V: TRBV27; CDR3: CASSAVAYTEAFF
J: TRBJ2-1; V: TRBV6-1; CDR3: CASQRTGNYNEQFF
J: TRBJ2-3; V: TRBV5-6; CDR3: CASSFDWGTDTQYF
J: TRBJ2-2; V: TRBV11-2; CDR3: CASSLGVASGELFF
J: TRBJ1-2; V: TRBV30; CDR3: CAWSLGQPIYGYTF
J: TRBJ2-1; V: TRBV25-1; CDR3: CASRGYYNEQFF
J: TRBJ2-7; V: TRBV7-8; CDR3: CASSLAGGQGWKEQYF
J: TRBJ2-7; V: TRBV2; CDR3: CASSRQGDLSEQYF
J: TRBJ2-6; V: TRBV9; CDR3: CASSVSPPLSGANVLTF
J: TRBJ2-2; V: TRBV5-1; CDR3: CASSWTVGTGELFF
J: TRBJ2-1; V: TRBV6-2/TRBV6-3; CDR3: CASSGRGSGGRWGEQFF
J: TRBJ2-2; V: TRBV6-1; CDR3: CASADPGGAGELFF
J: TRBJ2-5; V: TRBV28; CDR3: CASSFRPSGETQYF
J: TRBJ1-6; V: TRBV28; CDR3: CASSRTTGRNSPLHF
J: TRBJ2-1; V: TRBV5-8; CDR3: CASSPQSAPQDEQFF
J: TRBJ1-2; V: TRBV7-9; CDR3: CASSFGQGFYGYTF
J: TRBJ1-5; V: TRBV21-1; CDR3: CASSKRRGRGRPRGQPQHF
J: TRBJ1-4; V: TRBV5-1; CDR3: CASSWAGSLEEKLFF
J: TRBJ2-1; V: TRBV18; CDR3: CASSPPVGSSYNEQFF
J: TRBJ2-6; V: TRBV15; CDR3: CATSRGGAGANVLTF
J: TRBJ1-6; V: TRBV6-5; CDR3: CASSYPTGSYNSPLHF
J: TRBJ1-2; V: TRBV20-1; CDR3: CSARDPTGRGYGYTF
J: TRBJ1-2; V: TRBV20-1; CDR3: CSARRASNYGYTF
J: TRBJ2-1; V: TRBV13; CDR3: CASMGLAVGNEQFF
J: TRBJ2-5; V: TRBV5-1; CDR3: CASSLAGNQETQYF
J: TRBJ1-1; V: TRBV12-3/TRBV12-4; CDR3: CASSLPSSRWAFF
J: TRBJ2-7; V: TRBV6-1; CDR3: CASRSGTGGREQYF
J: TRBJ2-3; V: TRBV5-1; CDR3: CASTPGQAADTQYF
J: TRBJ2-1; V: TRBV18; CDR3: CASSPEGEQFF
J: TRBJ2-5; V: TRBV5-4; CDR3: CASSLARRGPQETQYF
J: TRBJ1-3; V: TRBV7-3; CDR3: CASRGTGNTIYF
J: TRBJ1-2; V: TRBV10-3; CDR3: CAISDASGGYTF
J: TRBJ1-2; V: TRBV9; CDR3: CASTPGQGRYGYTF
J: TRBJ2-1; V: TRBV20-1; CDR3: CSALLSYNEQFF
J: TRBJ2-1; V: TRBV21-1; CDR3: CASSALAGAFYNEQFF
J: TRBJ2-7; V: TRBV9; CDR3: CASSPHEGTSPFQF
J: TRBJ2-7; V: TRBV5-1; CDR3: CASSPTGTSAYEQYF
J: TRBJ2-7; V: TRBV12-3/TRBV12-4; CDR3: CASSSPRTSGGGEQYF
J: TRBJ1-1; V: TRBV10-2; CDR3: CASSGLRASGTEAFF
J: TRBJ2-5; V: TRBV20-1; CDR3: CSARIPTGETQYF
J: TRBJ2-5; V: TRBV7-9; CDR3: CASSSRTSGRGKTQYF
J: TRBJ2-7; V: TRBV7-9; CDR3: CASSSGTGRYEQYF
J: TRBJ1-5; V: TRBV7-2; CDR3: CASSVRGNQPQHF